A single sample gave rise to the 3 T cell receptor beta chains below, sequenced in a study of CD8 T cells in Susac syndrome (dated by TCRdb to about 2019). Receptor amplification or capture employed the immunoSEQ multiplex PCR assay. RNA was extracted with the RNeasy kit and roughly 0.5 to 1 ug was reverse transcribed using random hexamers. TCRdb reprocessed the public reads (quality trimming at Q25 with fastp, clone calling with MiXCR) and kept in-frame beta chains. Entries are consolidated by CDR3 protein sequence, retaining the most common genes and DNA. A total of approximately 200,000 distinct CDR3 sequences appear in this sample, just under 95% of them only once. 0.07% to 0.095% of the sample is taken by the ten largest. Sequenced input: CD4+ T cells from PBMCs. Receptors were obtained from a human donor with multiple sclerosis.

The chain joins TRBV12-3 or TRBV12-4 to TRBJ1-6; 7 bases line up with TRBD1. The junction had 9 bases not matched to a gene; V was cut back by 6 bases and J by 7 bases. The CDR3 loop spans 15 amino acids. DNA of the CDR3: TGTGCCAGCAGCCGCACCGGGACAGCAAATTCACCCCTCCACTTT. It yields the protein CASSRTGTANSPLHF.

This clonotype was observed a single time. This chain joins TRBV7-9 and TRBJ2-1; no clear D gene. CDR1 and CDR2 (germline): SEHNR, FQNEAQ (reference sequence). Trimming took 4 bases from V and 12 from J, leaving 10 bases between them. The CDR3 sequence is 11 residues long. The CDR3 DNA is TGTGCCAGCAGCTCCACTCGGGCGCAGTTCTTC. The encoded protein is CASSSTRAQFF.

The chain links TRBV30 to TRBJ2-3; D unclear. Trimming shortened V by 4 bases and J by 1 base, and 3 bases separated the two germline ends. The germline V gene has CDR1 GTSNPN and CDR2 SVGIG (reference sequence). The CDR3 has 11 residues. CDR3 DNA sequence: TGTGCCTGGACTGGCACAGATACGCAGTATTTT. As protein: CAWTGTDTQYF.